This TCR beta chain emerged from a study of cytomegalovirus exposure and HLA in healthy donors. Across the study: Within the Caucasian-associated ancestry cluster were roughly 82% of the 398 genotyped donors. The study, taken as a whole, reports: A missense variant in DCLRE1C was later tied to TCR beta V- and J-gene trimming.

This clone was found a few times. Its antigen is unknown. Primers: 60 Vbeta forward and 13 Jbeta reverse. TCRdb keeps only in-frame clones here, not all; method: immunoSEQ multiplex PCR. The repertoire has about 95,000 clones, around 75% of them found once; the top ten carry roughly 11%. Deletions cut 5 bases from V and 0 bases from J, with 11 bases between. In germline, CDR1 is SEHNR, CDR2 FQNEAQ (reference sequence). CDR3 length equals 15 residues. Sequencing input: PBMCs. This clonotype was sampled from a young man in good health and CMV-seropositive. The chain uses TRBV7-9 and TRBJ2-1, with D unclear. The CDR3 DNA reads as TGTGCCAGCAGCCACTTCTCCATCTCCTACAATGAGCAGTTCTTC. As protein: CASSHFSISYNEQFF.